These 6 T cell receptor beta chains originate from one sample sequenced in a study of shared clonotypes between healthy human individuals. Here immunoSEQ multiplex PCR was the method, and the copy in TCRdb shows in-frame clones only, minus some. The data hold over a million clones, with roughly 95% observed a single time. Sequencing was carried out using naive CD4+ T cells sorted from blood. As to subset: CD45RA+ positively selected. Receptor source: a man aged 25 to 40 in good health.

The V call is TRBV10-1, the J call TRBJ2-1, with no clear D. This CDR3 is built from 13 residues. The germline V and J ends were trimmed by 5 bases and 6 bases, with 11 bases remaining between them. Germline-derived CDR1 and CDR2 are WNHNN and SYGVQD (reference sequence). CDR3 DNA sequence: TGCGCCAGCAGTTCTGGCCTCGTCAATGAGCAGTTCTTC. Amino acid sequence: CASSSGLVNEQFF.

The CDR3 protein is CASAGGHYGYTF. CDR3 in DNA: TGTGCCAGTGCAGGGGGCCACTATGGCTACACCTTC. The chain recombines TRBV19 with TRBJ1-2, with 8 bases matching TRBD1. The CDR3 covers 12 residues. Trimming cost V 8 bases and J 3 bases; bases outside gene matches: 2. The germline V gene has CDR1 LNHDA and CDR2 SQIVND (reference sequence).

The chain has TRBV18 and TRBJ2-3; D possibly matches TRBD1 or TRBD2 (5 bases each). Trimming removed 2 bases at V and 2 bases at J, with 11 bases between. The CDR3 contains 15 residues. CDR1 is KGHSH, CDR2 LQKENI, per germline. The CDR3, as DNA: TGTGCCAGCTCACCAACGGGACCACACACAGATACGCAGTATTTT. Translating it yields CASSPTGPHTDTQYF.

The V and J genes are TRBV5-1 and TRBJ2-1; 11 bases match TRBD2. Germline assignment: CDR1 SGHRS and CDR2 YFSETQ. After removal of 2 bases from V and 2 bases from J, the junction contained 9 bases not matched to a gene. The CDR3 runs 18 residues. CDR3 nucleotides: TGCGCCAGCAGCTTTAGCGGGAGGGCCTTTCCGACCTACAATGAGCAGTTCTTC. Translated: CASSFSGRAFPTYNEQFF.

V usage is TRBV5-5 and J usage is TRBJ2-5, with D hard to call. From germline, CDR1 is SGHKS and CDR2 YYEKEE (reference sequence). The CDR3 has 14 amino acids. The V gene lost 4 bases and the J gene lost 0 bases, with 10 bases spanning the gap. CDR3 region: CASSRTAYQETQYF. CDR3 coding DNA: TGTGCCAGCAGCCGGACGGCGTACCAAGAGACCCAGTACTTC.

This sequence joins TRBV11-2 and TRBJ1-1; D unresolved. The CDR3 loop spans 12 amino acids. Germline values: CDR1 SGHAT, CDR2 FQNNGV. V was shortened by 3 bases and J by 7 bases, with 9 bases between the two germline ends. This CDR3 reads CASSLGFYEAFF. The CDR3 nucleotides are TGTGCCAGCAGCTTGGGATTTTATGAAGCTTTCTTT.